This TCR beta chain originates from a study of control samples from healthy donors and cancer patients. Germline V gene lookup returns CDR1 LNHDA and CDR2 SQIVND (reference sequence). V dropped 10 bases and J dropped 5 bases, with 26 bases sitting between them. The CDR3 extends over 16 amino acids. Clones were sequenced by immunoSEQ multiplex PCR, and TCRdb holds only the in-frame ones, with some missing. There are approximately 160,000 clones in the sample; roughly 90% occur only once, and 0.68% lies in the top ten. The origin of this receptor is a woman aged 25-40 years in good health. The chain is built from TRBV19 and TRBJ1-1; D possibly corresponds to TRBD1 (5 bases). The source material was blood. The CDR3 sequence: CATSPVGGRKGTEAFF. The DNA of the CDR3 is TGTGCCACTTCCCCCGTCGGTGGGAGGAAGGGGACTGAAGCTTTCTTT.